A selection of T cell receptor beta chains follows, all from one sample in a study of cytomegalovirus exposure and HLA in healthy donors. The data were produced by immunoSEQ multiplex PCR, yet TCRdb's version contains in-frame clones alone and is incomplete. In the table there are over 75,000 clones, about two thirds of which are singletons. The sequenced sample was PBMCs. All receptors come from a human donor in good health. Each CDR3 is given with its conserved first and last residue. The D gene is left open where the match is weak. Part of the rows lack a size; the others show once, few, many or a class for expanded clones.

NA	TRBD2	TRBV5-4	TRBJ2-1	TGTGCCAGCAGCTTGGGACTAGCCGAGCAGTTCTTC	CASSLGLAEQFF
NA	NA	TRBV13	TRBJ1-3	TGTGCCAGCAGCCTTTCAACAGGGTCTGGAAACACCATATATTTT	CASSLSTGSGNTIYF
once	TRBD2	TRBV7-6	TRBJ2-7	TGTGCCAGCAGTCGGACTAGCGGGGATACCTACGAGCAGTACTTC	CASSRTSGDTYEQYF
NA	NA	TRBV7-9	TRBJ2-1	TGTGCCAGCAGCTTAGTCGGGCAGGGGAACAGTGAGCAGTTCTTC	CASSLVGQGNSEQFF
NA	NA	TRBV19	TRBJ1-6	TGTGCCAGTAGCATACAAACAGGGTTGAGTTCACCCCTCCACTTT	CASSIQTGLSSPLHF
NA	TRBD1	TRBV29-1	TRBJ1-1	TGCAGCGTTGAAGACTCCGGGACAGGGTATAAGGAAGCTTTCTTT	CSVEDSGTGYKEAFF
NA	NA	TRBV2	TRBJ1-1	TGTGCCAGCAGTGAAGTCCAGGGAAACACTGAAGCTTTCTTT	CASSEVQGNTEAFF
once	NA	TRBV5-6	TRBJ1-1	TGTGCCAGCAGCTTTCAAGGGGAAGGGTCTGAAGCTTTCTTT	CASSFQGEGSEAFF
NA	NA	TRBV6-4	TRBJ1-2	TGTGCCAGCAGTGACTCTTCAGGGATCGATGGCTACACCTTC	CASSDSSGIDGYTF
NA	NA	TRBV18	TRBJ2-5	TGTGCCAGCTCACCACAGGGGCCCGTTCAAGAGACCCAGTACTTC	CASSPQGPVQETQYF
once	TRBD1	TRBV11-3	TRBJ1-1	TGTGCCAGCAGCTCGAGACAGGGGCGAGGGAACACTGAAGCTTTCTTT	CASSSRQGRGNTEAFF
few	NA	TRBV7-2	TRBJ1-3	TGTGCCAGCAGCCCTCCTGGCAGTTTCTCTGGAAACACCATATATTTT	CASSPPGSFSGNTIYF
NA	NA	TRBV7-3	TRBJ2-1	TGTGCCAGCAGCTTGAGAGGGGGAGGGGCCTACAATGAGCAGTTCTTC	CASSLRGGGAYNEQFF
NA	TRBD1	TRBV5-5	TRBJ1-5	TGTGCCAGCAGCCCTGGGACGGCTACAGGGGTCCAGCCCCGGCATTTT	CASSPGTATGVQPRHF
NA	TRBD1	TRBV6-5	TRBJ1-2	TGTGCCAGCAGGACAGGGAGGAACCATGGCTACACCTTC	CASRTGRNHGYTF
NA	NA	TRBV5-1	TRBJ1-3	TGCGCCAGCAGCTCGTCGTCGGTTGTTTCTGGAAACACCATATATTTT	CASSSSSVVSGNTIYF
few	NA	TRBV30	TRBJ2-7	TGTGCCTGGGGGGAGACCACCTACGAGCAGTACTTC	CAWGETTYEQYF
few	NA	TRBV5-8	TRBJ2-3	TGTGCCAGCAGCTTCGGCGGGGGCACAGATACGCAGTATTTT	CASSFGGGTDTQYF
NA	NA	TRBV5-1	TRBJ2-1	TGCGCCAGCAGCGGACTCCAGGGAGGCCGATCGAATGAGCAGTTCTTC	CASSGLQGGRSNEQFF
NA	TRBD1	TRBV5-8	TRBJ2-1	TGTGCCAGCAGCCGACAGGGGGCCTTTGACAATGAGCAGTTCTTC	CASSRQGAFDNEQFF
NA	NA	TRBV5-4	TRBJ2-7	TGTGCCAGCAGCGTCGACTTCTCTACGGGGGAGCAGTACTTC	CASSVDFSTGEQYF
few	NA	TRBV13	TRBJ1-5	TGTGCCAGCAGCTTAGACAGGGACCAGCCCCAGCATTTT	CASSLDRDQPQHF
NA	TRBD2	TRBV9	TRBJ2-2	TGTGCCAGCTCAAAGCGGGGGGAGACCACCGGGGAGCTGTTTTTT	CASSKRGETTGELFF
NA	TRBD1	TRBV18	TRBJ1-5	TGTGCCAGCTCCCCAGGGACAGTCTTAGCAGGTCAGCCCCAGCATTTT	CASSPGTVLAGQPQHF
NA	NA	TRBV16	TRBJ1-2	TGTGCCAGCAGCCCCTCACTAGGCTACACCTTC	CASSPSLGYTF
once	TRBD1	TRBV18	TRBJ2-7	TGTGCCAGCTCACCAAGGGGGCAGGGGGCGAGGGAGCAGTACTTC	CASSPRGQGAREQYF
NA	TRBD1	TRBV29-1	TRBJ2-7	TGCAGCGTAAGGGGGACAGGGCTCTCCTACGAGCAGTACTTC	CSVRGTGLSYEQYF
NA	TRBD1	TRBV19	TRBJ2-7	TGTGCCAGTAGTATAGGGACAGGGGGCTCCTACGAGCAGTACTTC	CASSIGTGGSYEQYF
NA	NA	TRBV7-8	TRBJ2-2	TGTGCCAGCAGCTTAGCTCTAGCTGCCGGGGAGCTGTTTTTT	CASSLALAAGELFF
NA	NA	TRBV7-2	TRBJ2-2	TGTGCCAGCAGCTTATTCCCGGTGATGACCGGGGAGCTGTTTTTT	CASSLFPVMTGELFF
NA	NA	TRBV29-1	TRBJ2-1	TGCAGCGTGGGCCGTGCCGTGAGCTCCTACAATGAGCAGTTCTTC	CSVGRAVSSYNEQFF
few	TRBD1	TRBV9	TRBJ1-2	TGTGCCAGCAGCGTCTCGACAGGGGGCAACTATGGCTACACCTTC	CASSVSTGGNYGYTF
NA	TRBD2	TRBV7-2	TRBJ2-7	TGTGCCAGCAGCTTGACTAGCGGTATCACCTACGAGCAGTACTTC	CASSLTSGITYEQYF
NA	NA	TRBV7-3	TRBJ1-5	TGTGCCAGCAGCTTAAGTGGCCCCGGAGGGCCCCAGCATTTT	CASSLSGPGGPQHF
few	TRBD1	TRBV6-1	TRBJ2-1	TGTGCCAGCAATCCGACAGGGGGCTACAATGAGCAGTTCTTC	CASNPTGGYNEQFF
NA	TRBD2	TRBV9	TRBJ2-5	TGTGCCAGCAGCGCTAGCGGGTTCCAAGAGACCCAGTACTTC	CASSASGFQETQYF
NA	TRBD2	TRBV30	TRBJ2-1	TGTGCCTCGGTGGAGCGGGGGGGCCTGAGTGAGCAGTTCTTC	CASVERGGLSEQFF
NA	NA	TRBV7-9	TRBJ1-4	TGTGCCAGCAGCCCGCCTGGGCAGGGGCCTAATGAAAAACTGTTTTTT	CASSPPGQGPNEKLFF
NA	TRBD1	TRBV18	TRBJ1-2	TGTGCCAGCTCATCGGGACAGGGCCTGGACTACACCTTC	CASSSGQGLDYTF
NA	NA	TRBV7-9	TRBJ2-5	TGTGCCAGCAGCTCCCACCCGGGTGGGCAGTACTTC	CASSSHPGGQYF
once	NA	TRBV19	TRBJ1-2	TGTGCCAGTAGTCTCAACGGGGGGGACGGCTACACCTTC	CASSLNGGDGYTF
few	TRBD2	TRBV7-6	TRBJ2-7	TGTGCCAGCAGCTTAAGTGGGGGGGCCTACGAGCAGTACTTC	CASSLSGGAYEQYF
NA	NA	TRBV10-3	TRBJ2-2	TGTGCCATCAGTGGGACAGTTCTGGACGGGGAGCTGTTTTTT	CAISGTVLDGELFF
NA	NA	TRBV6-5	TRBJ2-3	TGTGCCAGCAGTTTGCTAGGAGATCCAGATACGCAGTATTTT	CASSLLGDPDTQYF
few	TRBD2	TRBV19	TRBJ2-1	TGTGCCAGTAGTATGGGACTAGCGGGGGGTTACAATGAGCAGTTCTTC	CASSMGLAGGYNEQFF
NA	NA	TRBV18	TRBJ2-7	TGTGCCAGCTCATTACAGGGTCCCGTCTACGAGCAGTACTTC	CASSLQGPVYEQYF
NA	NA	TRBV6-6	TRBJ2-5	TGTGCCAGCAGTTACCGAGAGACCCAGTACTTC	CASSYRETQYF
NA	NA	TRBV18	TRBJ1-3	TGTGCCAGCTCACACGAACACGGGACAATGTTGAGCACCATATATTTT	CASSHEHGTMLSTIYF
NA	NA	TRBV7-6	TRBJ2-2	TGTGCCAGCAGCGTTACGAGGGCCTGGAACACCGGGGAGCTGTTTTTT	CASSVTRAWNTGELFF
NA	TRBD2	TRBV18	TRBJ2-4	TGTGCCAGCTCACCGCTTGGACTAGCGGGGGGGATGGACATTCAGTACTTC	CASSPLGLAGGMDIQYF
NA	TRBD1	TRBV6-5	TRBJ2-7	TGTGCCAGCAGTAAACAGGGGGCTCGCTACGAGCAGTACTTC	CASSKQGARYEQYF
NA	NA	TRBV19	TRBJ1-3	TGTGCCAGTAGTATCAGCGGTGTCTCTGGAAACACCATATATTTT	CASSISGVSGNTIYF
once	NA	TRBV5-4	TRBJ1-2	TGTGCCAGCAGCTTGGCTGGACTCGAGGGAGGCTACACCTTC	CASSLAGLEGGYTF
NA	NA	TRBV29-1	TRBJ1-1	TGCAGCGGAGGTTTTTACACTGAAGCTTTCTTT	CSGGFYTEAFF
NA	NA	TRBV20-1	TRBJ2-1	TGCAGTGCGTCCCCTTACAATGAGCAGTTCTTC	CSASPYNEQFF
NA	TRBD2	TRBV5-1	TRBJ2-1	TGCGCCAGCAGCTTGGGGCTAGCGGGGGGTAATCATGAGCAGTTCTTC	CASSLGLAGGNHEQFF
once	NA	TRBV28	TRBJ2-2	TGTGCCAGCAGTTTAGGAGGGGCGGGCGGGGAGCTGTTTTTT	CASSLGGAGGELFF
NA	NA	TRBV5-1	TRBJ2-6	TGCGCCAGCAGCTGGGGACAAGGGGGCTCTGGGGCCAACGTCCTGACTTTC	CASSWGQGGSGANVLTF
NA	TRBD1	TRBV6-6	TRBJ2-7	TGTGCCAGCAGTTATACCGGGACAGGAGCCTACGAGCAGTACTTC	CASSYTGTGAYEQYF
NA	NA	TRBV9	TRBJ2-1	TGTGCCAGCAGCTACCGGGACAATGAGCAGTTCTTC	CASSYRDNEQFF